Listed below are T cell receptor beta chains from one sample, sequenced in a study of shared clonotypes between healthy human individuals. Here immunoSEQ multiplex PCR was the method, and the copy in TCRdb shows in-frame clones only, minus some. This sample has more than 400,000 clones, with roughly 95% found just once. The sequenced sample was naive CD4+ T cells sorted from blood. These receptors came from a woman younger than 45 in good health. Each CDR3 is given with its conserved first and last residue. D genes are given only for firm matches. Expanded clones are given a class, and other clones once, few, many or no size at all.

>TRBJ1-4|.|TRBV28|.
CASRGTNEKLFF
TGTGCCAGCAGAGGAACTAATGAAAAACTGTTTTTT
>TRBJ2-1|TRBD2|TRBV18|.
CASSPPSLVAGRTYNEQFF
TGTGCCAGCTCACCACCTAGTCTGGTAGCGGGAAGGACCTACAATGAGCAGTTCTTC
>TRBJ2-7|TRBD1|TRBV27|.
CASSLWTGDSYEQYF
TGTGCCAGCAGTTTATGGACAGGGGACTCCTACGAGCAGTACTTC
>TRBJ1-4|TRBD1|TRBV19|.
CASTRQGASEKLFF
TGTGCCAGTACCCGACAGGGTGCCAGTGAAAAACTGTTTTTT
>TRBJ1-5|.|TRBV28|.
CASSLDTGLAQPQHF
TGTGCCAGCAGTTTAGACACAGGGCTGGCTCAGCCCCAGCATTTT
>TRBJ2-7|.|TRBV5-3|.
CARSLVGRYEQYF
TGTGCCAGAAGCTTGGTGGGTCGGTACGAGCAGTACTTC
>TRBJ1-1|.|TRBV18|.
CASSPSLTDATEAFF
TGTGCCAGCTCACCTTCACTGACGGATGCGACTGAAGCTTTCTTT
>TRBJ1-5|TRBD1|TRBV4-1|.
CASSPDRVDQPQHF
TGCGCCAGCAGCCCGGACAGGGTAGATCAGCCCCAGCATTTT
>TRBJ1-1|.|TRBV27|.
CASRGTGLMNTEAFF
TGTGCCAGCAGAGGAACAGGGCTCATGAACACTGAAGCTTTCTTT
>TRBJ2-7|TRBD1|TRBV6-5|once
CASSYSGQGADEQYF
TGTGCCAGCAGTTACTCGGGGCAGGGGGCCGACGAGCAGTACTTC
>TRBJ2-3|TRBD2|TRBV6-4|.
CASSDLAGGNTDTQYF
TGTGCCAGCAGTGACTTGGCGGGAGGGAACACAGATACGCAGTATTTT
>TRBJ1-5|TRBD1|TRBV28|.
CASSRTGEGNQPQHF
TGTGCCAGCAGCCGGACAGGGGAAGGCAATCAGCCCCAGCATTTT
>TRBJ2-7|.|TRBV28|once
CASSLGLSTVPTYEQYF
TGTGCCAGCAGTTTAGGTCTATCGACAGTCCCTACCTACGAGCAGTACTTC
>TRBJ1-1|.|TRBV2|.
CASSDLGTEAFF
TGTGCCAGCAGTGATCTGGGCACTGAAGCTTTCTTT
>TRBJ2-1|.|TRBV10-2|.
CASSARTWRANEQFF
TGCGCCAGCAGTGCCCGGACTTGGCGGGCCAATGAGCAGTTCTTC
>TRBJ2-3|.|TRBV5-1|.
CASRRSTDTQYF
TGCGCCAGCAGGCGAAGCACAGATACGCAGTATTTT
>TRBJ1-3|.|TRBV5-4|.
CASSFTGRGISGNTIYF
TGTGCCAGCAGCTTTACAGGGAGAGGAATCTCTGGAAACACCATATATTTT
>TRBJ2-7|.|TRBV6-1|.
CASSRTSGYEQYF
TGTGCCAGCAGTCGAACAAGCGGCTACGAGCAGTACTTC
>TRBJ1-5|.|TRBV2|.
CASSELGQINQPQHF
TGTGCCAGCAGTGAGTTAGGGCAGATAAATCAGCCCCAGCATTTT
>TRBJ2-1|.|TRBV7-2|.
CASSTPQGHEQFF
TGTGCCAGCAGCACTCCCCAGGGCCATGAGCAGTTCTTC
>TRBJ1-3|.|TRBV4-2|.
CASSPGENSWALAGNTIYF
TGTGCCAGCAGCCCAGGGGAAAACTCCTGGGCCCTGGCTGGAAACACCATATATTTT
>TRBJ2-2|TRBD1|TRBV5-1|.
CASSLDVQGAGELFF
TGCGCCAGCAGCTTGGACGTACAGGGGGCCGGGGAGCTGTTTTTT
>TRBJ2-7|TRBD2|TRBV2|.
CASTKLAKDEQYF
TGTGCCAGCACCAAACTAGCGAAGGACGAGCAGTACTTC
>TRBJ1-1|.|TRBV7-3|.
CASSLHQTGTTEAFF
TGTGCCAGCAGCCTCCACCAAACAGGGACCACTGAAGCTTTCTTT
>TRBJ2-1|TRBD1|TRBV5-6|.
CASSLKRTGGLYNEQFF
TGTGCCAGCAGCTTGAAGAGGACAGGGGGCCTTTACAATGAGCAGTTCTTC
>TRBJ2-3|TRBD2|TRBV5-1|once
CASSLSRGIAGGPTDTQYF
TGCGCCAGCAGCTTGAGCCGGGGGATAGCGGGAGGGCCAACAGATACGCAGTATTTT
>TRBJ2-5|TRBD2|TRBV30|once
CAWSQGGSKTQYF
TGTGCCTGGAGTCAGGGCGGGAGTAAGACCCAGTACTTC
>TRBJ2-2|.|TRBV6-1|.
CASSERSTGELFF
TGTGCCAGCAGTGAACGGAGCACCGGGGAGCTGTTTTTT
>TRBJ2-5|TRBD2|TRBV28|.
CASSPPPGREGTQYF
TGTGCCAGCAGTCCGCCTCCTGGGCGGGAGGGGACCCAGTACTTC
>TRBJ2-5|TRBD2|TRBV28|.
CASSSKREGILREQYF
TGTGCCAGCAGTTCAAAGCGGGAGGGGATACTACGAGAGCAGTACTTC
>TRBJ2-7|TRBD2|TRBV7-8|.
CASSLGLAETYEQYF
TGTGCCAGCAGCTTAGGGCTAGCGGAAACCTACGAGCAGTACTTC
>TRBJ1-2|.|TRBV27|.
CATKDGSANYGYTF
TGTGCCACCAAGGACGGATCCGCTAACTATGGCTACACCTTC
>TRBJ1-2|TRBD1|TRBV2|.
CASSGQGADYGYTF
TGTGCCAGCAGCGGACAGGGGGCCGACTATGGCTACACCTTC
>TRBJ2-7|.|TRBV28|.
CASSFRLALSYEQYF
TGTGCCAGCAGTTTTCGGCTAGCGCTCTCCTACGAGCAGTACTTC
>TRBJ1-1|.|TRBV29-1|.
CSAVRGVNTEAFF
TGCAGCGCTGTGAGGGGCGTTAACACTGAAGCTTTCTTT
>TRBJ2-3|TRBD1|TRBV28|.
CASSLGGYNTDTQYF
TGTGCCAGCAGTCTAGGGGGCTATAACACAGATACGCAGTATTTT
>TRBJ2-5|.|TRBV11-2|.
CASSPSSVGETQYF
TGTGCCAGCAGCCCAAGTTCAGTCGGGGAGACCCAGTACTTC
>TRBJ2-5|TRBD2|TRBV11-2|.
CASGTLAGGETQYF
TGTGCCAGCGGGACGTTAGCGGGGGGGGAGACCCAGTACTTC